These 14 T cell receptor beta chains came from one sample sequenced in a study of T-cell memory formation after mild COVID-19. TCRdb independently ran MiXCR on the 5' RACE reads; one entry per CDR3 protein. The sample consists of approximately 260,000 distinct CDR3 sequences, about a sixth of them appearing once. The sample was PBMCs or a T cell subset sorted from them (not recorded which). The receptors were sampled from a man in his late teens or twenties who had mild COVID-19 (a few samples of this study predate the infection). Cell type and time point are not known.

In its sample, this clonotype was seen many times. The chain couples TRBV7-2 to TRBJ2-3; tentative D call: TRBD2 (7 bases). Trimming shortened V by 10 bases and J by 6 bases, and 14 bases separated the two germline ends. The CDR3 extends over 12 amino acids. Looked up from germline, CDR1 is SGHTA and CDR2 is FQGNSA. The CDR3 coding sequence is TGTGCCACTCACGGGGGGCGGGATACGCAGTATTTT. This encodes CATHGGRDTQYF.

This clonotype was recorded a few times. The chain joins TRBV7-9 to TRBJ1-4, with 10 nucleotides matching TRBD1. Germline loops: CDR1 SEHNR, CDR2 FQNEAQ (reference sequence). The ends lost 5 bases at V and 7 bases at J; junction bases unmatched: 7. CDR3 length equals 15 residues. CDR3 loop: CASSQLTGGGEKLFF. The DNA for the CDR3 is TGTGCCAGCAGCCAACTGACAGGGGGCGGTGAAAAACTGTTTTTT.

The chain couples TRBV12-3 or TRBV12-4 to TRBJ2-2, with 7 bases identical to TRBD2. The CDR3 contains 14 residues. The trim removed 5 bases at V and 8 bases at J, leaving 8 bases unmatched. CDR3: CASSLSGEPGELFF. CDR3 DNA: TGTGCCAGCAGTCTAAGCGGGGAGCCAGGGGAGCTGTTTTTT.

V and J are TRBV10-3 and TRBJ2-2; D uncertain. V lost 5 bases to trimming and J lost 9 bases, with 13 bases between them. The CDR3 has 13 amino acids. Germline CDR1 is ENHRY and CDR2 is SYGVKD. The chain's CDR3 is CAISLSKGRELFF. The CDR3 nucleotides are TGTGCCATCAGTCTCAGTAAGGGCCGGGAGCTGTTTTTT.

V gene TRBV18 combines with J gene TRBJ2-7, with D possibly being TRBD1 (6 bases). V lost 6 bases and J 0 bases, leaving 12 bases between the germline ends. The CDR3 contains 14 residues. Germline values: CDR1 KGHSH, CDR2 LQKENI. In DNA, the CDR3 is TGTGCCAGCTCCCGCGACAGGCGCTCCTACGAGCAGTACGTC. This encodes CASSRDRRSYEQYV.

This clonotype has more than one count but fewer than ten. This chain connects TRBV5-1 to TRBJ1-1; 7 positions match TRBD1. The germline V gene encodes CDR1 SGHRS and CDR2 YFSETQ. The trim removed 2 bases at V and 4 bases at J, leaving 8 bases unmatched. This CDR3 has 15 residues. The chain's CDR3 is CASSLSTGQATEAFF. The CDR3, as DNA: TGCGCCAGCAGCTTATCGACAGGGCAAGCCACTGAAGCTTTCTTT.

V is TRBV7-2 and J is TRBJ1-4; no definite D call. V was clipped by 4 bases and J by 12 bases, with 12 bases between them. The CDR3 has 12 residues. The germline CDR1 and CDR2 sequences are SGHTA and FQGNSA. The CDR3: CASSSNPTELFF. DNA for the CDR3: TGTGCCAGCAGCTCCAACCCCACGGAACTGTTTTTT.

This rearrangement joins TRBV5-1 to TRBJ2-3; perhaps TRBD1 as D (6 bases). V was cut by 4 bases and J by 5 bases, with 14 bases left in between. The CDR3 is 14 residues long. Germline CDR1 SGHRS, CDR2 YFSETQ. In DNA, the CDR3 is TGCGCCAGCAGCCGGGGTTGGGGGCAAGATACGCAGTATTTT. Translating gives CASSRGWGQDTQYF.

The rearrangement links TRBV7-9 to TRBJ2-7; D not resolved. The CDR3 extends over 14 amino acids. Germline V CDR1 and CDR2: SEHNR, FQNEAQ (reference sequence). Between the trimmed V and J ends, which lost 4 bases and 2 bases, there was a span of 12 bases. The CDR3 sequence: CASSWDGGPYEQYF. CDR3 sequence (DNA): TGTGCCAGCAGCTGGGATGGCGGACCCTACGAGCAGTACTTC.

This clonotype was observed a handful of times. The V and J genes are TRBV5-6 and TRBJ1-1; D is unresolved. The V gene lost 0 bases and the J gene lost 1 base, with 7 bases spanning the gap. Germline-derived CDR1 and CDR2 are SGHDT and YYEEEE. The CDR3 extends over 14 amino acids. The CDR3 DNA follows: TGTGCCAGCAGCTTGGGTGGAGGGAACACTGAAGCTTTCTTT. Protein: CASSLGGGNTEAFF.

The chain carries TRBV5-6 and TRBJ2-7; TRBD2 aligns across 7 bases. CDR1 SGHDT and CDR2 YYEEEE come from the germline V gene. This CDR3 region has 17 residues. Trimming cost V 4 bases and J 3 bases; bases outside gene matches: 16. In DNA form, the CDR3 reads TGTGCCAGCAGCCCGGGGGGTGGGGGGAGACTATTCTACGAGCAGTACTTC. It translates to CASSPGGGGRLFYEQYF.

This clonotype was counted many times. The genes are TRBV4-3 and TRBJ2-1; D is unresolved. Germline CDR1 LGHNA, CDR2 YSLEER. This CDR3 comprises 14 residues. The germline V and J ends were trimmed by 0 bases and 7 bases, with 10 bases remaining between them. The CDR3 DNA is TGCGCCAGCAGCCAAGAGTTCAGGTTTAATGAGCAGTTCTTC. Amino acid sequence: CASSQEFRFNEQFF.

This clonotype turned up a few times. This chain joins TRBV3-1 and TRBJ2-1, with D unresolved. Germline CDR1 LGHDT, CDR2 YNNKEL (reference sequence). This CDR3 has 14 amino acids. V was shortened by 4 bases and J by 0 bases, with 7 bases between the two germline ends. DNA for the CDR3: TGTGCCAGCAGCCGACTTAACTCCTACAATGAGCAGTTCTTC. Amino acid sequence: CASSRLNSYNEQFF.

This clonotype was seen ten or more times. The CDR3 loop reads CASSSPSPYEQYF. As DNA, the CDR3 is TGTGCCAGCAGCTCCCCCAGCCCCTACGAGCAGTACTTC. J is TRBJ2-7 and V is TRBV12-3 or TRBV12-4, with unresolved D. The CDR3 covers 13 residues. V lost 6 bases, J lost 2 bases, and 11 bases lay in between.